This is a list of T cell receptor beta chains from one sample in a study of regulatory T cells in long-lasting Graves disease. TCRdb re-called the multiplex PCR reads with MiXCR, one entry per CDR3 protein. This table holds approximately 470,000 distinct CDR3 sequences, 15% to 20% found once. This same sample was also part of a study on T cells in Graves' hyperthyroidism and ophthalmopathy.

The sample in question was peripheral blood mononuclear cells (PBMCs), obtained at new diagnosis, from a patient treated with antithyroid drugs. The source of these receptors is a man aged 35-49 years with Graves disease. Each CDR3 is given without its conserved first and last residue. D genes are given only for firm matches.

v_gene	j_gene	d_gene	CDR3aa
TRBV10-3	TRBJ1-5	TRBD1	AIRAGTGGVQPQH
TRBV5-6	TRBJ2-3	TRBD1	ASSLEQGAEDTQY
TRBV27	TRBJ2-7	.	ASSKRGLSQGPYEQY
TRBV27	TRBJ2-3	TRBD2	ASSFQSGRARVDTQY
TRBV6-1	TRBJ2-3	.	ASGAEGTDTQY
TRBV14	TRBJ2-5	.	ASSQRLDGTQY
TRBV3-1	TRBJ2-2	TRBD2	ASSQETSPLRELF
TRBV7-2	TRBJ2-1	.	ASSPRPNLVS
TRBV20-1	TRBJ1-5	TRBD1	SARVRGQGGSNQPQH
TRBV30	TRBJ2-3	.	AWSWGRRDTQY
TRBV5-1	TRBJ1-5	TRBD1	ASSQEGDRTQPQH
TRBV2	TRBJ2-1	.	ASSEVTSPYNEQF
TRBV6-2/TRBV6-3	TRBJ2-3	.	ASTGEGGTDTQY
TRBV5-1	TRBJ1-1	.	ASSPRGSWSGTEAF
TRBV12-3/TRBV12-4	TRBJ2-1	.	ASSFRQGNNEQF
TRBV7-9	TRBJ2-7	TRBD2	ASSALAGGGYEQY
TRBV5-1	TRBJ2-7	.	ASSLGGGTSSYEQY
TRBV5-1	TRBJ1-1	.	ASSLASRSLHGVEAF
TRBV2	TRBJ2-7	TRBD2	ASDGTIYEQY
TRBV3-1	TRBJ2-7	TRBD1	ASSRGTGGGYEQY
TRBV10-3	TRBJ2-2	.	AIRAGDYTGELF
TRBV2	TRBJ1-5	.	ASSESAGRQPQH
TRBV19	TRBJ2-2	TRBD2	ASKETSGSSTGELF
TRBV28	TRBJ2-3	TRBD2	ASSSPASGRERPDTQY
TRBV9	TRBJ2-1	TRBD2	ASSVGLAGVSDNEQF
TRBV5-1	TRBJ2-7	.	ASSFQASYEQY
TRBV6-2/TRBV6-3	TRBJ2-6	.	ASLKTDSGANVLT
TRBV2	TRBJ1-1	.	ASSSNRENTEAF
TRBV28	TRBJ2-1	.	ASSYEAVTAYNEQF
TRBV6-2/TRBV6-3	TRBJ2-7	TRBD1	ASSSTPGQGGYEQY
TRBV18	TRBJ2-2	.	ASSRQENTGELF
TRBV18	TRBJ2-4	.	ASSPEVIAKNIQY
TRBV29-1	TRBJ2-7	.	SVLKLTGSSYEQY
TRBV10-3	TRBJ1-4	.	AISGGGEKLF
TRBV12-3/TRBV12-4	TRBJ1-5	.	ASSLASGYSNQPQH
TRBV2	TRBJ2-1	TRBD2	ASSEGLAGGRNEQF
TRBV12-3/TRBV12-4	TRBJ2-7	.	ASKPGLNYEQY
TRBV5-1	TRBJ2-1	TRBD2	ASSYPGLAGPNEQF
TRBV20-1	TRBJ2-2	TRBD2	SARDPLTSGSTTGELF